This T cell receptor (beta chain) was sequenced during a study of blood T cells in healthy people across ages. Study outcomes and limitations: The recorded TCR beta diversity per million T cells decreased in a roughly linear manner with age.

For the second PCR, which ran for roughly 7 to 11 cycles, a sample-barcoded 5' primer and a J-beta primer mix were used. TCRdb independently ran MiXCR on the 5' RACE reads; one entry per CDR3 protein. This sample yields some 1.6 million distinct CDR3 sequences, of which almost 35% are seen a single time; about 11% belongs to the top ten. About this clonotype itself: Antigen specificity is unknown.

Donors were systemically healthy Caucasian individuals from Russia aged 6 to 90 years. Germline V CDR1 and CDR2: MNHEY, SVGEGT. With V trimmed by 8 bases and J by 2 bases, 8 bases remained unmatched. This CDR3 comprises 15 residues. This chain connects TRBV6-2 or TRBV6-3 to TRBJ2-2; 7 nucleotides agree with TRBD1. The material sequenced was blood. This clonotype was sampled from a woman in her 30s in good health. The CDR3 spells CASDRNRGNTGELFF. Here the CDR3 DNA reads TGTGCCAGCGATAGGAACAGGGGAAACACCGGGGAGCTGTTTTTT.